This T cell receptor (beta chain) appears in the sequencing data of a study of neurological immune-mediated disorders. The making of cDNA relied on 5'RACE with 10-nucleotide random UMIs. From the 5' RACE reads, TCRdb called clonotypes with MiXCR, one entry per CDR3 protein. The table records some 33,000 distinct CDR3 sequences, approximately 1.6% of them present only once. The V gene lost 5 bases and the J gene lost 6 bases, with 16 bases spanning the gap. The germline V gene has CDR1 SEHNR and CDR2 FQNEAQ (reference sequence). This CDR3 is built from 14 residues. This clonotype was seen ten or more times.

The sequencing input was PBMCs. The chain links TRBV7-9 to TRBJ1-2, with D maybe TRBD1 (5 bases). This TCR came from a woman aged 25 to 39 with multiple sclerosis. CDR3 nucleotides: TGTGCCAGCAGCCCATGGAGGGGACTAGATGGCTACACCTTC. Protein sequence: CASSPWRGLDGYTF.